The present T cell receptor (beta chain) was sequenced within a study of blood T cell repertoires in COVID-19. Libraries were prepared by immunoSEQ multiplex PCR; TCRdb keeps only in-frame clonotypes and omits some of them. The sample carries 200,000 or so clones, roughly 80% recorded once. This CDR3 is built from 16 residues. J lost 0 bases, V lost 0 bases, and 1 base had no gene match. CDR1 MNHEY and CDR2 SMNVEV come from the germline V gene (reference sequence). The chain joins TRBV27 to TRBJ2-4; 8 bases map to TRBD1. This TCR was recovered from a man aged 55-75 years with COVID-19, enrolled during active disease. The sample taken for sequencing was peripheral blood. The CDR3: CASSLSRGQAKNIQYF. The DNA for the CDR3 is TGTGCCAGCAGTTTATCCAGGGGGCAAGCCAAAAACATTCAGTACTTC.